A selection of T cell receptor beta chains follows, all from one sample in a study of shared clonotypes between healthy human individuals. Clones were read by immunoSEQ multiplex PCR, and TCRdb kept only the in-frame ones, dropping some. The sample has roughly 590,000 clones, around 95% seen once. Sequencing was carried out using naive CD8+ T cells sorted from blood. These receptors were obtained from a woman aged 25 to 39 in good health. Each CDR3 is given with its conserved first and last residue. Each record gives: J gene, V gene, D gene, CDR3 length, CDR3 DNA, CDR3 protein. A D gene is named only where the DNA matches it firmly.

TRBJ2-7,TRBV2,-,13,TGTGCCAGCAGTCCAAACGGGGCCTACGAGCAGTACTTC,CASSPNGAYEQYF
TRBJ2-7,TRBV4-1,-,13,TGCGCCAGCAGCCAAGAGGACCGCGAGCTCCAGTACTTC,CASSQEDRELQYF
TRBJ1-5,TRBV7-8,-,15,TGTGCCAGCAGCCCTGTATTCTCCGGGTATCAGCCCCAGCATTTT,CASSPVFSGYQPQHF
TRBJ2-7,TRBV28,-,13,TGTGCCAGCAGTTTCGGTCGCTCCTACGAGCAGTACTTC,CASSFGRSYEQYF
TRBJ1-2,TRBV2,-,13,TGTGCCAGCAGCCAGGGGAACGGGGATGGCTACACCTTC,CASSQGNGDGYTF
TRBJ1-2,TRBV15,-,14,TGTGCCACCAGCGGTAGACAGGTTCCTTATGGCTACACCTTC,CATSGRQVPYGYTF
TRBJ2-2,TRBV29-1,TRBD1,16,TGCAGCGTTGAAGCGTGGGACAGGGCGAACACCGGGGAGCTGTTTTTT,CSVEAWDRANTGELFF
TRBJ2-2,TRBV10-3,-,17,TGTGCCATCAGTGATTTCAGACCCGATCTCGACACCGGGGAGCTGTTTTTT,CAISDFRPDLDTGELFF
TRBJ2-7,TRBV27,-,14,TGTGCCAGCAGTTTACGGATGACAGCCTACGAGCAGTACTTC,CASSLRMTAYEQYF
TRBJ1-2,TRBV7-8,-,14,TGTGCCAGCAGCTTAGGGGCAGGGCAACTTGGCTACACCTTC,CASSLGAGQLGYTF
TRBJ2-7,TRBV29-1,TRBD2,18,TGCAGCGTTGAAGATTGGATGGGGGGGGAGACTCTCTCCTACGAGCAGTACTTC,CSVEDWMGGETLSYEQYF
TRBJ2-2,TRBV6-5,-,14,TGTGCCAGCAGTTATAATATAGAGGCCGGGGAGCTGTTTTTT,CASSYNIEAGELFF
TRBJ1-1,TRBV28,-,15,TGTGCCAGCAGTTCCAGGCTTAAGGGGGACACTGAAGCTTTCTTT,CASSSRLKGDTEAFF
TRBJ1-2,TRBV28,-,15,TGTGCCAGCAGTTTATTCGGGGGGAGGAACTATGGCTACACCTTC,CASSLFGGRNYGYTF
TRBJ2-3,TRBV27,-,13,TGTGCCAGCAGTTTAAGCATCACAGATACGCAGTATTTT,CASSLSITDTQYF
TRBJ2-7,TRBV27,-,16,TGTGCCAGCAGTTTATCGCCCGGAACCGGTACCTACGAGCAGTACTTC,CASSLSPGTGTYEQYF
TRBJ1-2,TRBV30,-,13,TGTGCCTGGAGTGATGAGCGAAAAGCTGGCTACACCTTC,CAWSDERKAGYTF
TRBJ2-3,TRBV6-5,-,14,TGTGCCAGCAGCTCACTAGGGGACACAGATACGCAGTATTTT,CASSSLGDTDTQYF